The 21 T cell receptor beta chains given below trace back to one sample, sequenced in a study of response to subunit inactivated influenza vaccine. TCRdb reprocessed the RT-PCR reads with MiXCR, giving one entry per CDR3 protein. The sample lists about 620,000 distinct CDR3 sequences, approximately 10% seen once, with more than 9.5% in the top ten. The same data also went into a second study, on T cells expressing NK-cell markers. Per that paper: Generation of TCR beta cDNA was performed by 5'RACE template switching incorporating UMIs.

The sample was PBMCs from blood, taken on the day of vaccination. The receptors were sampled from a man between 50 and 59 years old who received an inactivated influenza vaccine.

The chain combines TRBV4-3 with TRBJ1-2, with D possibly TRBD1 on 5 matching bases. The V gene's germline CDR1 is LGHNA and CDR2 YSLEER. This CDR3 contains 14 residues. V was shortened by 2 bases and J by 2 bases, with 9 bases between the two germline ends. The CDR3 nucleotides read TGCGCCAGCAGCCAATCCGCAGGGAACTATGGCTACACCTTC. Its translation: CASSQSAGNYGYTF.

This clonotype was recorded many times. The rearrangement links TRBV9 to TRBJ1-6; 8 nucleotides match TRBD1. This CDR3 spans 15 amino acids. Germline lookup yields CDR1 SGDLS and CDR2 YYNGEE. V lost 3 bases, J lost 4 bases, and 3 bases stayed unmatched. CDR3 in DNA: TGTGCCAGCAGCGCCGGGACAGGATATAATTCACCCCTCCACTTT. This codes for CASSAGTGYNSPLHF.

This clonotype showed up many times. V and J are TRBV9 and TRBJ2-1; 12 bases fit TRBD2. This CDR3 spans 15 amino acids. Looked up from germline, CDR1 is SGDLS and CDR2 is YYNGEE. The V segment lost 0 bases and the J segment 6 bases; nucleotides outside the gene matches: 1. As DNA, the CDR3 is TGTGCCAGCAGCGTAGCTAGCGGGAGGGCCAATGAGCAGTTCTTC. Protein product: CASSVASGRANEQFF.

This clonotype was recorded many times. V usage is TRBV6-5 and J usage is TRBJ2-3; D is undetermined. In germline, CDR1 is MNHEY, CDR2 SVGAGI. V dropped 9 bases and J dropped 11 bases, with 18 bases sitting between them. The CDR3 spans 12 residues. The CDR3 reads CASSDGGSKQYF. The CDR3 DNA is TGTGCCAGTTCCGATGGTGGATCTAAGCAGTATTTT.

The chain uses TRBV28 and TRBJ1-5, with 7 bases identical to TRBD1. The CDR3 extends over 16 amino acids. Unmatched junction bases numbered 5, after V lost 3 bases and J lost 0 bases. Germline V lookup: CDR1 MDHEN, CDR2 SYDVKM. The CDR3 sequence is CASSLGQRYSNQPQHF. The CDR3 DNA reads TGTGCCAGCAGTTTGGGACAGCGGTATAGCAATCAGCCCCAGCATTTT. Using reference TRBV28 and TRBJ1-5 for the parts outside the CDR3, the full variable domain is DVKVTQSSRYLVKRTGEKVFLECVQDMDHENMFWYRQDPGLGLRLIYFSYDVKMKEKGDIPEGYSVSREKKERFSLILESASTNQTSMYLCASSLGQRYSNQPQHFGDGTRLSIL.

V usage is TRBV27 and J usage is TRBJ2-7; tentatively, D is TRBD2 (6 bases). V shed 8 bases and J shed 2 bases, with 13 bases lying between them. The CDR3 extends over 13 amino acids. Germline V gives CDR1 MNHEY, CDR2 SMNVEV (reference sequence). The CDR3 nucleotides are TGTGCCAGCGGAGGAGGGCCGACCTACGAGCAGTACTTC. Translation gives CASGGGPTYEQYF.

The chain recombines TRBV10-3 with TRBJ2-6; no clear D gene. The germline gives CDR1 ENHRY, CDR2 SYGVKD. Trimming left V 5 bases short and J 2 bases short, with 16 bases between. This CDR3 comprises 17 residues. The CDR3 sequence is CAISIRAPSAGANVLTF. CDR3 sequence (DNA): TGTGCCATCAGTATCCGGGCCCCCTCGGCTGGGGCCAACGTCCTGACTTTC.

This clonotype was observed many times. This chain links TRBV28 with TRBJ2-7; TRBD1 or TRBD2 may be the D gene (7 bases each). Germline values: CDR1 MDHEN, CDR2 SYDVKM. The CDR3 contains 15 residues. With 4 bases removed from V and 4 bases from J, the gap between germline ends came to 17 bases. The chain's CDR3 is CASSSPQGGLYEQYF. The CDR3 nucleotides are TGTGCCAGCAGTTCTCCTCAGGGGGGGTTGTACGAGCAGTACTTC. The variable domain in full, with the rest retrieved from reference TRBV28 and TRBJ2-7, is DVKVTQSSRYLVKRTGEKVFLECVQDMDHENMFWYRQDPGLGLRLIYFSYDVKMKEKGDIPEGYSVSREKKERFSLILESASTNQTSMYLCASSSPQGGLYEQYFGPGTRLTVT.

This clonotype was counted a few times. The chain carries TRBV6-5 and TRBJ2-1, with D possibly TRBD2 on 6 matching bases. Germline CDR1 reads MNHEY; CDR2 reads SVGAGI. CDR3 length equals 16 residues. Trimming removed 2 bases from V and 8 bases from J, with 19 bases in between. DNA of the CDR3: TGTGCCAGCAGTTACCTGTTAACGGGGGTAAAGGATGAGCAGTTCTTC. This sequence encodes CASSYLLTGVKDEQFF.

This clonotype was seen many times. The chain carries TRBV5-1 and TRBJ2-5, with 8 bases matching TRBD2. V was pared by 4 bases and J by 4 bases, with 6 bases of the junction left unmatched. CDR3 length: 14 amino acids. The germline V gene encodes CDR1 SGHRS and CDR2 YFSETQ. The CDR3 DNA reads TGCGCCAGCAGCGTCGGGGGGGCCGGAGAGACCCAGTACTTC. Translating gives CASSVGGAGETQYF.

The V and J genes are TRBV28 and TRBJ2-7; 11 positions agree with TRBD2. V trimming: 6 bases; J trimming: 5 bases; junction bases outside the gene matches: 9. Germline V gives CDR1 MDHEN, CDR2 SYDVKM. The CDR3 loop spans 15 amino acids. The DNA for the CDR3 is TGTGCCAGCAGACCGACAGCTAGCGGGAGGAACGAGCAGTACTTC. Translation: CASRPTASGRNEQYF. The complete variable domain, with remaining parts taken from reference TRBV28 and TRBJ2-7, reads DVKVTQSSRYLVKRTGEKVFLECVQDMDHENMFWYRQDPGLGLRLIYFSYDVKMKEKGDIPEGYSVSREKKERFSLILESASTNQTSMYLCASRPTASGRNEQYFGPGTRLTVT.

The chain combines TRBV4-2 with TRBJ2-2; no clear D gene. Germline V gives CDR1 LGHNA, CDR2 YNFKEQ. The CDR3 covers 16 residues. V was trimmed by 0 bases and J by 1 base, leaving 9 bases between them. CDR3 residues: CASSQDSRQNTGELFF. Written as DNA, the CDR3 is TGTGCCAGCAGCCAAGATTCGCGACAGAACACCGGGGAGCTGTTTTTT.

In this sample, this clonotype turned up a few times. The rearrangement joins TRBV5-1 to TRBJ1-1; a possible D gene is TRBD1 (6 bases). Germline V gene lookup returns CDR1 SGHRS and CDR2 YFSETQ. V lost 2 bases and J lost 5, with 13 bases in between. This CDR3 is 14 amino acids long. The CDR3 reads CASSFQGQSTEAFF. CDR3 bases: TGCGCCAGCAGCTTCCAGGGGCAGAGTACTGAAGCTTTCTTT. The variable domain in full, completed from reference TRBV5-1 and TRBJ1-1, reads KAGVTQTPRYLIKTRGQQVTLSCSPISGHRSVSWYQQTPGQGLQFLFEYFSETQRNKGNFPGRFSGRQFSNSRSEMNVSTLELGDSALYLCASSFQGQSTEAFFGQGTRLTVV.

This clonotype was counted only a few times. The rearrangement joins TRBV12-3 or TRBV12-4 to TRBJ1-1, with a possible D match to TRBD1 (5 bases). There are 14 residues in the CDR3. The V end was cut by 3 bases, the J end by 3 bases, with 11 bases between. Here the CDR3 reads CASSFQGVDTEAFF. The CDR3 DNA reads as TGTGCCAGCAGTTTTCAGGGTGTCGACACTGAAGCTTTCTTT.

CDR3 nucleotides: TGTGCCAGCACACCGGACATATCGTCCTACGAGCAGTACTTC. It translates to CASTPDISSYEQYF. The V call is TRBV7-9, the J call TRBJ2-7; maybe TRBD1 (5 bases). This CDR3 contains 14 residues. Germline CDR1 is SEHNR and CDR2 is FQNEAQ (reference sequence). Trimming took off 7 bases at V and 1 base at J, with 14 bases between the two ends.

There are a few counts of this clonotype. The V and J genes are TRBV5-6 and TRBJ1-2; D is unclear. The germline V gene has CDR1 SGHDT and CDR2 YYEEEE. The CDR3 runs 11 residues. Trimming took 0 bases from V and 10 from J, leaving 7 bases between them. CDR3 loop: CASSLARLYTF. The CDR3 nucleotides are TGTGCCAGCAGCTTGGCGCGGCTCTACACCTTC.

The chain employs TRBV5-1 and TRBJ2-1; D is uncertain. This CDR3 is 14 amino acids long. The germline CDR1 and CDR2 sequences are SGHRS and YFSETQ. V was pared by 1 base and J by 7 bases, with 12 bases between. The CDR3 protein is CASSLLERVNEQFF. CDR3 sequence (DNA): TGCGCCAGCAGCTTGCTTGAGCGAGTGAATGAGCAGTTCTTC. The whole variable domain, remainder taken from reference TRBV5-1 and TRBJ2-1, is KAGVTQTPRYLIKTRGQQVTLSCSPISGHRSVSWYQQTPGQGLQFLFEYFSETQRNKGNFPGRFSGRQFSNSRSEMNVSTLELGDSALYLCASSLLERVNEQFFGPGTRLTVL.

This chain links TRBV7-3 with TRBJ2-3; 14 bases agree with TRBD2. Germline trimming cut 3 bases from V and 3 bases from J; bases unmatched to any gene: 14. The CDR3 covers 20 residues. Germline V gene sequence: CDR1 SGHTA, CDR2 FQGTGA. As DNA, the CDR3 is TGTGCCAGCAGCTTCTTTTCTTCGGGACTAGCGGGAGAGAGGACAGATACGCAGTATTTT. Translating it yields CASSFFSSGLAGERTDTQYF.

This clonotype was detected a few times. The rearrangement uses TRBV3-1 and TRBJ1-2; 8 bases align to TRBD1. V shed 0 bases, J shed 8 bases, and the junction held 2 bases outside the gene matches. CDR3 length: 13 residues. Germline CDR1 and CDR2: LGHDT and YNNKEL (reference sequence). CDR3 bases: TGTGCCAGCAGCCAAGATAGGACAGGGGGCTACACCTTC. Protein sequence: CASSQDRTGGYTF.

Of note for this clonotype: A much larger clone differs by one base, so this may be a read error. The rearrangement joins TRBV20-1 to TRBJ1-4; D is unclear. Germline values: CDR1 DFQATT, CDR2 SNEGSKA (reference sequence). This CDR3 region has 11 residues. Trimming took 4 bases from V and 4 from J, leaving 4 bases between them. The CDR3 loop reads CSATSNEKLFF. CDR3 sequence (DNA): TGCAGTGCTACAAGTAATGAAAAACTGTTTTTT.

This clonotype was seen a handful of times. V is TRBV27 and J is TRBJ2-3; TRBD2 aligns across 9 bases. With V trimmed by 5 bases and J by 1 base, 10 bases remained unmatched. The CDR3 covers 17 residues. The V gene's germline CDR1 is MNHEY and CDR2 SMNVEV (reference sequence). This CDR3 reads CASSLFRTSVRTDTQYF. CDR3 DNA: TGTGCCAGCAGTCTGTTCAGGACTAGCGTGCGCACAGATACGCAGTATTTT.